This entry describes one T cell receptor beta chain. The antigen is unknown. The CDR3 consists of 16 residues. Germline V gene sequence: CDR1 SEHNR, CDR2 FQNEAQ (reference sequence). V was clipped by 5 bases and J by 4 bases, with 18 bases between them. Deep-level running was used for the assay. Per the study methods: ImmunoSEQ yielded junction-only sequences lacking quality scores, so filtering differed. TCRdb's table, derived via immunoSEQ multiplex PCR, lists solely in-frame clones and lacks some. That table furnishes V, J and clone size, whereas the DNA furnished D and trimming. The table has about 1.1 million clones, 60% to 85% seen once. This entry is derived from a study of shared clonotypes between healthy human individuals. Study findings and constraints: Sampling included only blood; tissue repertoires likely differ. Four donors shared about 5% of their naive CD4 clonotypes.

The source material was memory CD4+ T cells from PBMCs. Documented subset: CD45RA-negative fraction. This sequence originates from a man between 18 and 35 years old in good health. Some clones in this sample may be carry-over from other donors' samples. J is TRBJ1-5 and V is TRBV7-9, with a possible D match to TRBD1 (6 bases). Here the CDR3 reads CASSPNRVSVNQPQHF. For the CDR3, the DNA is TGTGCCAGCAGCCCAAACAGGGTCTCCGTGAATCAGCCCCAGCATTTT.